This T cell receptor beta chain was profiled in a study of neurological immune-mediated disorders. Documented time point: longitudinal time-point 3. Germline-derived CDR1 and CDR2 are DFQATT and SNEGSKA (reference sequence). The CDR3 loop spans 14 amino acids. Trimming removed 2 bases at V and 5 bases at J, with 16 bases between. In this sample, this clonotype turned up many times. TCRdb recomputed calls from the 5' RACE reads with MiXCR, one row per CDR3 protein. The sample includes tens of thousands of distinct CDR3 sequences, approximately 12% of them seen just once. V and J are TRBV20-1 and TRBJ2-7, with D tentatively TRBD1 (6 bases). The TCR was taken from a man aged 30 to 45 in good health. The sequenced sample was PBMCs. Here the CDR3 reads CSARNPGQDHEQYF. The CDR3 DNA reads TGCAGTGCTAGAAACCCGGGACAAGACCACGAGCAGTACTTC.